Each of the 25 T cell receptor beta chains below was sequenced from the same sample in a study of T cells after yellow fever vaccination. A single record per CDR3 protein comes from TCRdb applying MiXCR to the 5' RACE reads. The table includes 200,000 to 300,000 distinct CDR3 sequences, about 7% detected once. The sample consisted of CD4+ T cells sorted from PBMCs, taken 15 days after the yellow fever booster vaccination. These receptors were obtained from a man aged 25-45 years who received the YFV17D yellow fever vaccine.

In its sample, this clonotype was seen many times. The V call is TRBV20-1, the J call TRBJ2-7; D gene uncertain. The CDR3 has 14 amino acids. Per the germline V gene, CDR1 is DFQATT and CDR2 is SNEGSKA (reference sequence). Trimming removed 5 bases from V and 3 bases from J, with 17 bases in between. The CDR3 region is CSAFSADRHYEQYF. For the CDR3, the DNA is TGCAGTGCTTTTTCGGCGGATCGTCACTACGAGCAGTACTTC.

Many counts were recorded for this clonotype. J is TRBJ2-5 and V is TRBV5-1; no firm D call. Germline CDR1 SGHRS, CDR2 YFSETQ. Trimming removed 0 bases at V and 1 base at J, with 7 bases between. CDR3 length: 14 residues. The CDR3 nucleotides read TGCGCCAGCAGCTTGGAACGATCCCAAGAGACCCAGTACTTC. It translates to CASSLERSQETQYF.

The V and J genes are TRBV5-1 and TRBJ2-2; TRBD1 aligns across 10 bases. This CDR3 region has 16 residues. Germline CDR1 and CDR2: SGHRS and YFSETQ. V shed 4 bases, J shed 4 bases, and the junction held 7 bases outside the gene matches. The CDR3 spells CASSTRQGAGTGELFF. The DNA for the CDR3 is TGCGCCAGCAGCACCCGACAGGGGGCCGGCACCGGGGAGCTGTTTTTT.

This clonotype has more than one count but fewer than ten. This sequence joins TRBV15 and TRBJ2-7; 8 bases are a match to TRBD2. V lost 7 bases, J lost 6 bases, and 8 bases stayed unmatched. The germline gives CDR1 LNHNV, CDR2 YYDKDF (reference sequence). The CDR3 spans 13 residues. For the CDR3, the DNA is TGTGCCACCAAAAGTGGACTAGCCTCCGAGCAGTACTTC. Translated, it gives CATKSGLASEQYF.

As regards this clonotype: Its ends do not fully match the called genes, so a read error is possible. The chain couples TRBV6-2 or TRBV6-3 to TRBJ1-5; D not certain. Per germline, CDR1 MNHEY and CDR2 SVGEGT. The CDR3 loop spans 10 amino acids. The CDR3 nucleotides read TGTGCCAGCAGTTACCCCAGGAAGGATTTT. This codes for CASSYPRKDF.

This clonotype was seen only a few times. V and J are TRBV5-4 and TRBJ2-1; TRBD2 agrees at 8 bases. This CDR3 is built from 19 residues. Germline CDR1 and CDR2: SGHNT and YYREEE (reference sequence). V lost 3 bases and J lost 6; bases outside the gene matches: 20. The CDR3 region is CASSSGTSFRSQGSNEQFF. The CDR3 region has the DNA TGTGCCAGCAGCTCCGGGACTAGTTTTAGATCCCAAGGGAGCAATGAGCAGTTCTTC.

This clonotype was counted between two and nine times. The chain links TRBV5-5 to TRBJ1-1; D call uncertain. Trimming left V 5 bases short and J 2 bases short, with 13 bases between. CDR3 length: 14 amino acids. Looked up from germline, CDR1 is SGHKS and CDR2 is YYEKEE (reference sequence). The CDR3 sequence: CASSSGSVNTEAFF. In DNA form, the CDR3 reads TGTGCCAGCAGTTCAGGAAGCGTAAACACTGAAGCTTTCTTT.

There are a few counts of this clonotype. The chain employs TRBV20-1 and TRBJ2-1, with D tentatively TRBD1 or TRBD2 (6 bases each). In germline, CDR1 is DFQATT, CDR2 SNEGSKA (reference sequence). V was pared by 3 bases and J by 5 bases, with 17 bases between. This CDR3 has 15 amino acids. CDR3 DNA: TGCAGTGCTAGTTTACTTGGGGGGCGAGACAATGAGCAGTTCTTC. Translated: CSASLLGGRDNEQFF.

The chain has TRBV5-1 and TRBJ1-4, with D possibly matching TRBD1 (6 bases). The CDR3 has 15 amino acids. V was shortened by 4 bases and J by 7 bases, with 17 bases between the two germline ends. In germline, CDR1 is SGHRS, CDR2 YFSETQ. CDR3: CASSLDGTRGEKLFF. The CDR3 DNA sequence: TGCGCCAGCAGCCTGGACGGGACAAGGGGTGAAAAACTGTTTTTT.

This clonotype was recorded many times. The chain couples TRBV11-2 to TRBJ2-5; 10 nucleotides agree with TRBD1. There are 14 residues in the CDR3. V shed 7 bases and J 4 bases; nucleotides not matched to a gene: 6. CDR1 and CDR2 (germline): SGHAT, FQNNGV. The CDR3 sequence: CASTDRGQVETQYF. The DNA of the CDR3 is TGTGCCAGCACCGACAGGGGGCAAGTAGAGACCCAGTACTTC.

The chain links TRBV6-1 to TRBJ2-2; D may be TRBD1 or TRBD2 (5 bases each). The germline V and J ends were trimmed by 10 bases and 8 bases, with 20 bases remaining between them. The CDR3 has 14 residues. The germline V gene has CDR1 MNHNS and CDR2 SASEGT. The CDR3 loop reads CATSQMGRGGELFF. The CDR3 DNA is TGTGCCACGTCGCAAATGGGACGAGGGGGGGAGCTGTTTTTT.

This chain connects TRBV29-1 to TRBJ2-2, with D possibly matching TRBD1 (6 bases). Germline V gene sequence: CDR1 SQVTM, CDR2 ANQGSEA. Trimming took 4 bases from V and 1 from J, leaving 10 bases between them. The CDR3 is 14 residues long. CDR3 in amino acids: CSVVEQGNTGELFF. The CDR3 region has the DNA TGCAGCGTTGTAGAACAGGGGAACACCGGGGAGCTGTTTTTT.

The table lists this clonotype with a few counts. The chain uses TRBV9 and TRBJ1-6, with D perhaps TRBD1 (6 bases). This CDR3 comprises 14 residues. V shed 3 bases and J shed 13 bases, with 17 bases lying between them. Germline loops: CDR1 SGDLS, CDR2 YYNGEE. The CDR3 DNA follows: TGTGCCAGCAGCGGTACAGGGCCACAAGGGCCCCTCCACTTT. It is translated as CASSGTGPQGPLHF.

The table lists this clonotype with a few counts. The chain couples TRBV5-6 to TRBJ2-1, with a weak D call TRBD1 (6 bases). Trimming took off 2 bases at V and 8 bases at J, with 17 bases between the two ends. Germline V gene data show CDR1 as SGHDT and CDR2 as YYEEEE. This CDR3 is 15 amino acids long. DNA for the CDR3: TGTGCCAGCAGCTTCATCCAGGGGAGATTTGATGAGCAGTTCTTC. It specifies CASSFIQGRFDEQFF.

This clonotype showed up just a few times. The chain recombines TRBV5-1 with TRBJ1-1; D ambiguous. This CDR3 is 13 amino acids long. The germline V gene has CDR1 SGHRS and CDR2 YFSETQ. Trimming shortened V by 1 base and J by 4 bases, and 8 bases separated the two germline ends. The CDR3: CASSLWGSTEAFF. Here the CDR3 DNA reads TGCGCCAGCAGCTTGTGGGGAAGCACTGAAGCTTTCTTT.

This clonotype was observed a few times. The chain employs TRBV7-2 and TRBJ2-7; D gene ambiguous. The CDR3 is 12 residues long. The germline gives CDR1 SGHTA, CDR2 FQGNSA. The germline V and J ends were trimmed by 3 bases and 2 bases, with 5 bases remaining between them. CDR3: CASSFDPYEQYF. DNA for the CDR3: TGTGCCAGCAGCTTCGATCCCTACGAGCAGTACTTC.

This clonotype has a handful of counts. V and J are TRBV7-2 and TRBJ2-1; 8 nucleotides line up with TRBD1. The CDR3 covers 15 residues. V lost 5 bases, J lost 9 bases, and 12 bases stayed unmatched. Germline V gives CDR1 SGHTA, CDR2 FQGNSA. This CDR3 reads CASSHPRGTGSEQFF. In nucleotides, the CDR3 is TGTGCCAGCAGCCATCCCCGGGGGACAGGCAGTGAGCAGTTCTTC.

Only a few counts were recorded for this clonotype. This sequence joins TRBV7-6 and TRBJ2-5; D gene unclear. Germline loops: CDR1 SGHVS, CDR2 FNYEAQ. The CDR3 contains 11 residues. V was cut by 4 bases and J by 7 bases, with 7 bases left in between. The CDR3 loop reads CASSSQLTQYF. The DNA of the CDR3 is TGTGCCAGCAGCTCTCAATTGACCCAGTACTTC.

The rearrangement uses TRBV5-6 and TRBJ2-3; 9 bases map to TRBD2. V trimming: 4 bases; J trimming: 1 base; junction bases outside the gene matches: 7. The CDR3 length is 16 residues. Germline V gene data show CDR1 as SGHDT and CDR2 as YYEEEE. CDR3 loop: CASSRLRTSGTDTQYF. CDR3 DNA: TGTGCCAGCAGCCGCCTGAGGACTAGCGGCACAGATACGCAGTATTTT.

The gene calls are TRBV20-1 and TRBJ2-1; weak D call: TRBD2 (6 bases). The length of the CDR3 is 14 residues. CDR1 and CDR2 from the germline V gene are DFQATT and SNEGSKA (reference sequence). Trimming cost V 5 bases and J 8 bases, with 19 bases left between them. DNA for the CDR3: TGCAGTGCTCTAACTAGCTCGAGCCCCGATGAGCAGTTCTTC. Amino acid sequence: CSALTSSSPDEQFF.

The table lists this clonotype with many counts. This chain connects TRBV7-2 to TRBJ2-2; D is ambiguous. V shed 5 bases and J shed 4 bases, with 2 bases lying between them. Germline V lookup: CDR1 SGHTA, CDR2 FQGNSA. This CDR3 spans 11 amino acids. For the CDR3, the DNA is TGTGCCAGCAGCATCACCGGGGAGCTGTTTTTT. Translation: CASSITGELFF.

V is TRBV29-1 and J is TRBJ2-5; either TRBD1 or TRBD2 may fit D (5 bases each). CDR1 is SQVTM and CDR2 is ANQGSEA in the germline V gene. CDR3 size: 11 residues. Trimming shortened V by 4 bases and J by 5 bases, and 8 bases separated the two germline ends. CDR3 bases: TGCAGCGTTGCAGAGGGGGAGACCCAGTACTTC. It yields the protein CSVAEGETQYF.

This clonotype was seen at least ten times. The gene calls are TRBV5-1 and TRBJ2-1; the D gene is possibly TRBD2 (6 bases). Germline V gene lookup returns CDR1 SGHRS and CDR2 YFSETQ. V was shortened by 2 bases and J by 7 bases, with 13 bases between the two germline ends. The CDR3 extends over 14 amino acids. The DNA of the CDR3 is TGCGCCAGCAGCTTTAATAGCGGCTATAATGAGCAGTTCTTC. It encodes CASSFNSGYNEQFF. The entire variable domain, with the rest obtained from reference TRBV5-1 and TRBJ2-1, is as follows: KAGVTQTPRYLIKTRGQQVTLSCSPISGHRSVSWYQQTPGQGLQFLFEYFSETQRNKGNFPGRFSGRQFSNSRSEMNVSTLELGDSALYLCASSFNSGYNEQFFGPGTRLTVL.

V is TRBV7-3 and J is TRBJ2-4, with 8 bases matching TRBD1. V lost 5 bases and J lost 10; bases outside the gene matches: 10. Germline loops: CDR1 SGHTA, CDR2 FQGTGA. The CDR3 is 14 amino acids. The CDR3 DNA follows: TGTGCCAGCAGCACCGGGACAGGTTCCCGGATTCAGTACTTC. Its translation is CASSTGTGSRIQYF.

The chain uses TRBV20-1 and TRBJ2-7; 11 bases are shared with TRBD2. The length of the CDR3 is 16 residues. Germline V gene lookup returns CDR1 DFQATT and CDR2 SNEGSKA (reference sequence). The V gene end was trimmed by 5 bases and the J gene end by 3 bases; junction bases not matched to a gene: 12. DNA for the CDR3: TGCAGTGCTCCTAAACCGGGGACTAGCGGATTCTACGAGCAGTACTTC. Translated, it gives CSAPKPGTSGFYEQYF.